This T cell receptor (beta chain) was retrieved from a study of T-cell memory formation after mild COVID-19. TCRdb reprocessed the 5' RACE reads via MiXCR and lists one record per CDR3 protein. The sample holds 380,000 or so distinct CDR3 sequences, roughly 15% seen once. Germline assignment: CDR1 SEHNR and CDR2 FQNEAQ (reference sequence). The CDR3 is made up of 12 amino acids. The V end was cut by 5 bases, the J end by 10 bases, with 14 bases between. Study findings and constraints: Second-wave clones that peaked on day 37 lacked confirmed SARS-CoV-2 specificity.

This clonotype was counted many times. Its antigen is currently unknown. Sequenced material: PBMCs or a T cell subset sorted from them (not recorded which). This clonotype was sampled from a man aged 18 to 35 who had mild COVID-19 (a few samples of this study predate the infection). Cell type and time point are not known. The rearrangement links TRBV7-9 to TRBJ1-1; the D gene is possibly TRBD1 (6 bases). CDR3 residues: CASSLNVGGAFF. Here the CDR3 DNA reads TGTGCCAGCAGCCTGAATGTAGGGGGAGCTTTCTTT. Drawing the rest from reference TRBV7-9 and TRBJ1-1, the complete variable domain is DTGVSQNPRHKITKRGQNVTFRCDPISEHNRLYWYRQTLGQGPEFLTYFQNEAQLEKSRLLSDRFSAERPKGSFSTLEIQRTEQGDSAMYLCASSLNVGGAFFGQGTRLTVV.